This record concerns one T cell receptor beta chain sequence. This may arise from a read error, as a much more abundant clone is one base away. The sample is drawn from a study of response to subunit inactivated influenza vaccine. This CDR3 has 15 amino acids. CDR1 and CDR2 from the germline V gene are DFQATT and SNEGSKA (reference sequence). TCRdb reanalysed the RT-PCR reads using MiXCR and keeps one entry per CDR3 protein. The table lists 180,000 or so distinct CDR3 sequences, approximately 12% of them singletons. The same data also contributed to another study, on T cells expressing NK-cell markers. From that study: Making the TCR beta cDNA relied on 5'RACE template switching with UMIs. Sorted CD3+CD56+NKG2C+, CD3+CD56+NKG2C- and CD3+CD56-NKG2C+ T-cell subsets were beta-chain profiled. Clarity on HCMV specificity was lacking for the expanded NKG2C+ T cell clones.

Sequenced here: CD8+ T cells sorted from PBMCs, sampled roughly 12 days after vaccination. This TCR came from a man aged 50 or older who received an inactivated influenza vaccine. The gene calls are TRBV20-1 and TRBJ1-5; 7 bases fit TRBD1. This chain's CDR3 is CSASSLQGRKQPQHF. The DNA of the CDR3 is TGCAGTGCTAGCTCTTTACAGGGGCGCAAGCAGCCCCAGCATTTT.